The 12 T cell receptor beta chains presented below share a single source sample, sequenced in a study of shared clonotypes between healthy human individuals (dated by TCRdb to 2020 to 2021). CD8 naive samples consisted of CD45RO-negative cells that were positively selected for CCR7, yielding a CD45RA+CCR7+ population without TemRA cells. Library preparation used the immunoSEQ multiplex PCR assay. TCRdb provides this immuneACCESS table in a form limited to in-frame rearrangements. Some clones are lacking; in checked studies, under half of them reflect an unresolved V gene, and why the rest are absent is not known. In all, the sample holds more than 2 million clones, and approximately 94% of those were seen once. 0.9% to 1.3% of the sample comes from the top ten. The sequenced sample was naive CD8+ T cells sorted from blood. The cell subset or site label of this sample denotes: CD45RA+CCR7+. The receptor source for this set is a man aged 18-30 years in good health.

This clone was seen a single time. The V call is TRBV28, the J call TRBJ2-2; no firm D call. Germline assignment: CDR1 MDHEN and CDR2 SYDVKM. V was pared by 6 bases and J by 9 bases, with 17 bases between. The CDR3 has 14 amino acids. The CDR3 coding sequence is TGTGCCAGCAGGCTTTTGGGATCACCCTGGGAGCTGTTTTTT. It yields the protein CASRLLGSPWELFF.

This clone appeared a single time. The gene calls are TRBV9 and TRBJ2-2; tentative D call: TRBD2 (5 bases). Trimming removed 4 bases from V and 5 bases from J, with 15 bases in between. The CDR3 is 15 amino acids. Germline CDR1 is SGDLS and CDR2 is YYNGEE. In nucleotides, the CDR3 is TGTGCCAGCAGCCCGGTGTTAGCGTGGACCGGGGAGCTGTTTTTT. It is translated as CASSPVLAWTGELFF.

Comments on this clone: Other DNA sequences in this specimen translate into the identical CDR3. The chain couples TRBV5-6 to TRBJ1-1; D unclear. The CDR3 length is 12 residues. Germline V CDR1 and CDR2: SGHDT, YYEEEE. The V end was cut by 0 bases, the J end by 4 bases, with 4 bases between. CDR3 DNA: TGTGCCAGCAGCTTGGGCACCACTGAAGCTTTCTTT. It specifies CASSLGTTEAFF.

The gene calls are TRBV5-1 and TRBJ2-3, with TRBD1 identical over 7 bases. V trimming: 3 bases; J trimming: 9 bases; junction bases outside the gene matches: 10. This CDR3 spans 14 amino acids. Germline CDR1 reads SGHRS; CDR2 reads YFSETQ. DNA for the CDR3: TGCGCCAGCAGCTCCGGGACAGAGCCCGAGACGCAGTATTTT. Protein: CASSSGTEPETQYF.

The table lists this clone with a count of one. V gene TRBV7-9 combines with J gene TRBJ2-5, with D unresolved. Trimming shortened V by 5 bases and J by 1 base, and 17 bases separated the two germline ends. This CDR3 comprises 16 residues. From germline, CDR1 is SEHNR and CDR2 FQNEAQ (reference sequence). This CDR3 reads CASSVNPGVFQETQYF. The CDR3, as DNA: TGTGCCAGCAGCGTAAATCCTGGGGTCTTCCAAGAGACCCAGTACTTC. The full variable domain, in which reference TRBV7-9 and TRBJ2-5 provide the parts outside the CDR3, is DTGVSQNPRHKITKRGQNVTFRCDPISEHNRLYWYRQTLGQGPEFLTYFQNEAQLEKSRLLSDRFSAERPKGSFSTLEIQRTEQGDSAMYLCASSVNPGVFQETQYFGPGTRLLVL.

The chain links TRBV19 to TRBJ2-1, with TRBD2 matching over 8 bases. This CDR3 region has 13 residues. Trimming at V came to 8 bases and at J to 7 bases, leaving 7 bases not matched to a gene. Germline V gene sequence: CDR1 LNHDA, CDR2 SQIVND (reference sequence). CDR3 sequence: CASGHTGGNEQFF. CDR3 bases: TGTGCCAGTGGCCACACGGGAGGGAATGAGCAGTTCTTC.

The V gene is TRBV27, the J gene TRBJ1-1; tentative D call: TRBD1 (5 bases). In germline, CDR1 is MNHEY, CDR2 SMNVEV (reference sequence). CDR3 size: 14 residues. With 8 bases removed from V and 3 bases from J, the gap between germline ends came to 16 bases. CDR3 coding DNA: TGTGCCAGCCTGTCGGGGGTAGGGGACACTGAAGCTTTCTTT. Translating it yields CASLSGVGDTEAFF.

The chain links TRBV25-1 to TRBJ2-3, with TRBD2 matching over 8 bases. This CDR3 comprises 16 residues. After removal of 5 bases from V and 1 base from J, the junction contained 8 bases not matched to a gene. CDR1 is MGHDK and CDR2 is SYGVNS in the germline V gene. The CDR3 region is CASSFTSGGGTDTQYF. The CDR3, as DNA: TGTGCCAGCAGTTTCACTAGCGGAGGGGGCACAGATACGCAGTATTTT.

J is TRBJ1-2 and V is TRBV7-9, with D unclear. The CDR3 runs 17 residues. Deletions cut 1 base from V and 3 bases from J, with 18 bases between. Germline loops: CDR1 SEHNR, CDR2 FQNEAQ (reference sequence). The CDR3 loop is CASSLVDWEGLDYGYTF. CDR3 coding DNA: TGTGCCAGCAGCTTAGTTGACTGGGAGGGTTTGGACTATGGCTACACCTTC.

V usage is TRBV2 and J usage is TRBJ2-1; the D gene is possibly TRBD2 (6 bases). V was clipped by 2 bases and J by 2 bases, with 10 bases between them. This CDR3 contains 15 residues. Germline V gives CDR1 SNHLY, CDR2 FYNNEI. CDR3 sequence reads: CASSENWGAYNEQFF. CDR3 nucleotides: TGTGCCAGCAGTGAAAATTGGGGGGCCTACAATGAGCAGTTCTTC.

Of note for this clone: Other DNA sequences in the same sample also yield this CDR3. The chain couples TRBV4-1 to TRBJ2-7; 8 bases line up with TRBD2. V shed 3 bases, J shed 3 bases, and the junction held 1 base outside the gene matches. This CDR3 comprises 13 residues. Germline V CDR1 and CDR2: MGHRA, YSYEKL. CDR3 region: CASSQGLVYEQYF. CDR3 DNA sequence: TGCGCCAGCAGCCAGGGACTAGTCTACGAGCAGTACTTC.

A single count supports this clone. The gene calls are TRBV15 and TRBJ2-2, with 9 bases aligning to TRBD2. V lost 6 bases, J lost 4 bases, and 12 bases stayed unmatched. There are 17 residues in the CDR3. Germline-derived CDR1 and CDR2 are LNHNV and YYDKDF (reference sequence). The CDR3 DNA is TGTGCCACCAGAGGCGGGCTAGCGGGGTTGAGCACCGGGGAGCTGTTTTTT. It codes for CATRGGLAGLSTGELFF.